The rows below give T cell receptor beta chains drawn from one sample of a study of blood T cell repertoires in COVID-19. Assay used: immunoSEQ multiplex PCR; TCRdb lists only in-frame clones, some missing. Of 300,000 to 400,000 clones detected, about 87% appear once; the ten largest clones hold about 3%. The sequencing sample was made of peripheral blood. The receptor source for this set is a human donor in a cohort sampled during active COVID-19. The CDR3 runs from the conserved cysteine through the conserved F or W. A D gene is named only where the DNA matches it firmly. Expanded clones get a size class; other rows say once, few or many, or leave the size out.

j_call: TRBJ1-2; clone_size: -; v_call: TRBV10-3; cdr3_length: 15; d_call: TRBD1; cdr3_nt: TGTGCCATCAGTGAGCCGGGACAGGGAGGCTATGGCTACACCTTC; cdr3_aa: CAISEPGQGGYGYTF
j_call: TRBJ2-1; clone_size: -; v_call: TRBV7-3; cdr3_length: 14; d_call: -; cdr3_nt: TGTGCCAGCAGCTCGGCGGGCGGTGCACATGAGCAGTTCTTC; cdr3_aa: CASSSAGGAHEQFF
j_call: TRBJ2-7; clone_size: -; v_call: TRBV28; cdr3_length: 13; d_call: -; cdr3_nt: TGTGCCAGCGGTTGGGGAGGCGGGTACGAGCAGTACTTC; cdr3_aa: CASGWGGGYEQYF
j_call: TRBJ2-5; clone_size: -; v_call: TRBV3-1/TRBV3-2; cdr3_length: 20; d_call: TRBD2; cdr3_nt: TGTGCCAGCAGCCCAACCCAAGACGAGACTAGCTTATTACTCGGGGAGACCCAGTACTTC; cdr3_aa: CASSPTQDETSLLLGETQYF
j_call: TRBJ2-1; clone_size: -; v_call: TRBV24-1; cdr3_length: 17; d_call: TRBD2; cdr3_nt: TGTGCCACCAGTGACGCCACTAGCGGGGTCTGCTACAATGAGCAGTTCTTC; cdr3_aa: CATSDATSGVCYNEQFF
j_call: TRBJ1-2; clone_size: -; v_call: TRBV5-1; cdr3_length: 15; d_call: -; cdr3_nt: TGCGCCAGCAGCTTGGCTGCGGGTGCCAACTATGGCTACACCTTC; cdr3_aa: CASSLAAGANYGYTF
j_call: TRBJ2-1; clone_size: few; v_call: TRBV10-1; cdr3_length: 15; d_call: TRBD2; cdr3_nt: TGCGCCAGCAGTGAGTCTAGCGGGAGGGCCTCAGAGCAGTTCTTC; cdr3_aa: CASSESSGRASEQFF
j_call: TRBJ1-2; clone_size: -; v_call: TRBV11-2; cdr3_length: 15; d_call: -; cdr3_nt: TGTGCCAGCAGCTCCAATCCACAGGGCGTCCATGGCTACACCTTC; cdr3_aa: CASSSNPQGVHGYTF
j_call: TRBJ1-1; clone_size: -; v_call: TRBV9; cdr3_length: 12; d_call: TRBD1; cdr3_nt: TGTGCCAGCAGCGTAGGGGACAGTGAAGCTTTCTTT; cdr3_aa: CASSVGDSEAFF
j_call: TRBJ2-3; clone_size: -; v_call: TRBV28; cdr3_length: 14; d_call: -; cdr3_nt: TGTGCCAGCAGTTACGGGCCCCAACGGGGTACGCAGTATTTT; cdr3_aa: CASSYGPQRGTQYF
j_call: TRBJ1-5; clone_size: -; v_call: TRBV27; cdr3_length: 12; d_call: -; cdr3_nt: TGTGCCAGCAGTCCTCTTAATCAGCCCCAGCATTTT; cdr3_aa: CASSPLNQPQHF
j_call: TRBJ2-7; clone_size: -; v_call: TRBV27; cdr3_length: 12; d_call: -; cdr3_nt: TGTGCCAGCAGTTTCGATGGCCACGAGCAGTACTTC; cdr3_aa: CASSFDGHEQYF
j_call: TRBJ2-3; clone_size: -; v_call: TRBV18; cdr3_length: 17; d_call: TRBD1; cdr3_nt: TGTGCCAGCTCACCTAGCAATACGGGACAGGGCACAGATACGCAGTATTTT; cdr3_aa: CASSPSNTGQGTDTQYF
j_call: TRBJ2-7; clone_size: -; v_call: TRBV4-1; cdr3_length: 17; d_call: TRBD2; cdr3_nt: TGCGCCAGCAGCCAGGCTTTAGACAGCGGGAGCAGCTACGAGCAGTACTTC; cdr3_aa: CASSQALDSGSSYEQYF
j_call: TRBJ1-1; clone_size: -; v_call: TRBV28; cdr3_length: 15; d_call: -; cdr3_nt: TGTGCCAGCAGTTTCCTGGTGGGGCCGGGCACTGAAGCTTTCTTT; cdr3_aa: CASSFLVGPGTEAFF
j_call: TRBJ2-1; clone_size: few; v_call: TRBV7-9; cdr3_length: 13; d_call: -; cdr3_nt: TGTGCCAGCAGCTTAGGACAGTACAATGAGCAGTTCTTC; cdr3_aa: CASSLGQYNEQFF
j_call: TRBJ2-1; clone_size: once; v_call: TRBV9; cdr3_length: 14; d_call: -; cdr3_nt: TGTGCCAGCAGCGTACGTGGGAGAGCCGATGAGCAGTTCTTC; cdr3_aa: CASSVRGRADEQFF
j_call: TRBJ1-5; clone_size: -; v_call: TRBV6-5; cdr3_length: 12; d_call: -; cdr3_nt: TGCGACGACAGTTATAGCAATCAGCCCCAGCATTTT; cdr3_aa: CDDSYSNQPQHF
j_call: TRBJ2-7; clone_size: -; v_call: TRBV6-6; cdr3_length: 15; d_call: -; cdr3_nt: TGTGCCAGCAGTTACTCCCCTCCGACAGGTTACGAGCAGTACTTC; cdr3_aa: CASSYSPPTGYEQYF
j_call: TRBJ1-2; clone_size: -; v_call: TRBV6-6; cdr3_length: 15; d_call: TRBD1; cdr3_nt: TGTGCCAGCTACCCTCGACAGGGGAGCACCTATGGCTACACCTTC; cdr3_aa: CASYPRQGSTYGYTF
j_call: TRBJ2-2; clone_size: -; v_call: TRBV10-3; cdr3_length: 14; d_call: -; cdr3_nt: TGTGCCACGCCAGCACCGGGAGTCACCGGGGAGCTGTTTTTT; cdr3_aa: CATPAPGVTGELFF
j_call: TRBJ1-2; clone_size: -; v_call: TRBV12-3/TRBV12-4; cdr3_length: 13; d_call: -; cdr3_nt: TGTGCCAGCAGCCGCACGGTTGACTATGGCTACACCTTC; cdr3_aa: CASSRTVDYGYTF
j_call: TRBJ2-7; clone_size: -; v_call: TRBV7-9; cdr3_length: 12; d_call: -; cdr3_nt: TGTGCCAGCAGCTCCCAGCGTCACGAGCAGTACTTC; cdr3_aa: CASSSQRHEQYF
j_call: TRBJ1-4; clone_size: -; v_call: TRBV18; cdr3_length: 14; d_call: -; cdr3_nt: TGTGCCAGCTCACCAGGGTACGAGGGCGAAAAACTGTTTTTT; cdr3_aa: CASSPGYEGEKLFF
j_call: TRBJ2-3; clone_size: -; v_call: TRBV9; cdr3_length: 13; d_call: -; cdr3_nt: TGTGCCAGCAGCGTAGATGTCGGAGATACGCAGTATTTT; cdr3_aa: CASSVDVGDTQYF
j_call: TRBJ2-3; clone_size: -; v_call: TRBV10-3; cdr3_length: 12; d_call: -; cdr3_nt: TGTGCCATCAAGGAGGGGTCGAGTACGCAGTATTTT; cdr3_aa: CAIKEGSSTQYF
j_call: TRBJ2-7; clone_size: many; v_call: TRBV7-2; cdr3_length: 16; d_call: -; cdr3_nt: TGTGCCAGCAGCTTGTCTATAGGGGGGGCCCTCTACGAGCAGTACTTC; cdr3_aa: CASSLSIGGALYEQYF
j_call: TRBJ2-1; clone_size: -; v_call: TRBV10-3; cdr3_length: 15; d_call: -; cdr3_nt: TGTGCCATCAGTGAGAGCTTCGTTGGGCACAATGAGCAGTTCTTC; cdr3_aa: CAISESFVGHNEQFF
j_call: TRBJ2-2; clone_size: once; v_call: TRBV19; cdr3_length: 15; d_call: -; cdr3_nt: TGTGCCAGTAGTATAGAAAGGGGTTACACCGGGGAGCTGTTTTTT; cdr3_aa: CASSIERGYTGELFF
j_call: TRBJ2-1; clone_size: -; v_call: TRBV5-1; cdr3_length: 17; d_call: TRBD2; cdr3_nt: TGCGCCAGCAGCGGCAGACTGATCGGGGGGAGAAAAAATGAGCAGTTCTTC; cdr3_aa: CASSGRLIGGRKNEQFF
j_call: TRBJ1-1; clone_size: -; v_call: TRBV6-1; cdr3_length: 13; d_call: TRBD1; cdr3_nt: TGTGCCAGCAGTCCAGGGGGCGAGGCTGAAGCTTTCTTT; cdr3_aa: CASSPGGEAEAFF
j_call: TRBJ2-1; clone_size: -; v_call: TRBV7-3; cdr3_length: 18; d_call: TRBD2; cdr3_nt: TGTGCCAGCAGCTTAAAGGGACTAGCGGGAGGACTGTACAATGAGCAGTTCTTC; cdr3_aa: CASSLKGLAGGLYNEQFF
j_call: TRBJ1-4; clone_size: -; v_call: TRBV4-1; cdr3_length: 15; d_call: -; cdr3_nt: TGCGCCAGCAGCCAAGATGCACTAACTAATGAAAAACTGTTTTTT; cdr3_aa: CASSQDALTNEKLFF
j_call: TRBJ2-7; clone_size: -; v_call: TRBV6-6; cdr3_length: 17; d_call: -; cdr3_nt: TGTGCCAGCAGTCGGGAACCCCGGGTAGCGAGCTCCTACGAGCAGTACTTC; cdr3_aa: CASSREPRVASSYEQYF
j_call: TRBJ2-1; clone_size: once; v_call: TRBV11-2; cdr3_length: 14; d_call: TRBD2; cdr3_nt: TGTGCCAGCAGCTTTTTAGCGGGGTACAATGAGCAGTTCTTC; cdr3_aa: CASSFLAGYNEQFF
j_call: TRBJ2-1; clone_size: -; v_call: TRBV5-1; cdr3_length: 16; d_call: -; cdr3_nt: TGCGCCAGCAGCCCGGAGCCGGACTATCCCTACAATGAGCAGTTCTTC; cdr3_aa: CASSPEPDYPYNEQFF
j_call: TRBJ2-3; clone_size: -; v_call: TRBV3-1/TRBV3-2; cdr3_length: 16; d_call: TRBD2; cdr3_nt: TGTGCCAGCAGCTCCGGAATAGCGGGGAGCACAGATACGCAGTATTTT; cdr3_aa: CASSSGIAGSTDTQYF
j_call: TRBJ1-5; clone_size: -; v_call: TRBV4-1; cdr3_length: 16; d_call: -; cdr3_nt: TGCGCCAGCAGCCCGTTGAATCAGGGAAGCAATCAGCCCCAGCATTTT; cdr3_aa: CASSPLNQGSNQPQHF
j_call: TRBJ2-7; clone_size: once; v_call: TRBV9; cdr3_length: 15; d_call: TRBD1; cdr3_nt: TGTGCCAGCAGCCCAGGGACAGCCAGCTCCTACGAGCAGTACTTC; cdr3_aa: CASSPGTASSYEQYF
j_call: TRBJ2-3; clone_size: -; v_call: TRBV15; cdr3_length: 17; d_call: TRBD2; cdr3_nt: TGTGCCACCAGCAGAGAAAAAGTTGGGGGGGGCACAGATACGCAGTATTTT; cdr3_aa: CATSREKVGGGTDTQYF
j_call: TRBJ1-4; clone_size: -; v_call: TRBV19; cdr3_length: 15; d_call: TRBD1; cdr3_nt: TGTGCCAGTAGTGGAGGGACAGGGCTATCGGAAAAACTGTTTTTT; cdr3_aa: CASSGGTGLSEKLFF
j_call: TRBJ1-1; clone_size: -; v_call: TRBV6-5; cdr3_length: 14; d_call: -; cdr3_nt: TGTGCCAGCTTCGCGGGCAGGATGAACACTGAAGCTTTCTTT; cdr3_aa: CASFAGRMNTEAFF
j_call: TRBJ2-2; clone_size: -; v_call: TRBV5-1; cdr3_length: 15; d_call: TRBD2; cdr3_nt: TGCGCCAGCAGCTTGGTTAGCGGGGACACCGGGGAGCTGTTTTTT; cdr3_aa: CASSLVSGDTGELFF
j_call: TRBJ2-7; clone_size: -; v_call: TRBV2; cdr3_length: 12; d_call: TRBD2; cdr3_nt: TGTGCCAGCAGTCGACTAGCGGACGAGCAGTACTTC; cdr3_aa: CASSRLADEQYF
j_call: TRBJ2-7; clone_size: -; v_call: TRBV5-6; cdr3_length: 15; d_call: TRBD2; cdr3_nt: TGTGCCAGCAGCGCCAACGGGGGGGCCTCCTACGAGCAGTACTTC; cdr3_aa: CASSANGGASYEQYF
j_call: TRBJ2-7; clone_size: -; v_call: TRBV7-2; cdr3_length: 15; d_call: TRBD2; cdr3_nt: TGTGCCAGCAGCTTGGGACTAGCGGCCCGAAGCGGGCAGTACTTC; cdr3_aa: CASSLGLAARSGQYF
j_call: TRBJ1-4; clone_size: -; v_call: TRBV7-2; cdr3_length: 16; d_call: TRBD1; cdr3_nt: TGTGCCAGCAGCTTAGACCTCGACAGGGTAGGAGAAAAACTGTTTTTT; cdr3_aa: CASSLDLDRVGEKLFF
j_call: TRBJ1-1; clone_size: once; v_call: TRBV18; cdr3_length: 13; d_call: TRBD1; cdr3_nt: TGTGCCAGCTCTCCGAACCGGGACAGGGATGTTTTCTTT; cdr3_aa: CASSPNRDRDVFF
j_call: TRBJ2-2; clone_size: -; v_call: TRBV3-1/TRBV3-2; cdr3_length: 16; d_call: -; cdr3_nt: TGTGCCAGCAGCCAAGATGCTGGGAGCGGCACCGGGGAGCTGTTTTTT; cdr3_aa: CASSQDAGSGTGELFF
j_call: TRBJ2-3; clone_size: -; v_call: TRBV9; cdr3_length: 16; d_call: TRBD2; cdr3_nt: TGTGCCAGCAGCGTGGGTCTAGCGGGGGTAGCAGATACGCAGTATTTT; cdr3_aa: CASSVGLAGVADTQYF